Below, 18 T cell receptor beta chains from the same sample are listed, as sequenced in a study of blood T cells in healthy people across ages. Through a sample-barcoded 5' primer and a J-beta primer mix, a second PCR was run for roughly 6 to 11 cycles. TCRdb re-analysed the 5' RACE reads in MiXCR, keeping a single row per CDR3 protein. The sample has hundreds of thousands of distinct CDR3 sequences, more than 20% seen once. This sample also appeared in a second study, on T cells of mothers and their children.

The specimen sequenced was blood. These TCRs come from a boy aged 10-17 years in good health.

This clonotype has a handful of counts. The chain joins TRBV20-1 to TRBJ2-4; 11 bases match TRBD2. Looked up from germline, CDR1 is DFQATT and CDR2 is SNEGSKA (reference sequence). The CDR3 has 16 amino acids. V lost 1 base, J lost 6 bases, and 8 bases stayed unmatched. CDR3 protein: CSARGSGRAERNIQYF. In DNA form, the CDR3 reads TGCAGTGCTAGAGGTAGCGGGAGGGCCGAGAGAAACATTCAGTACTTC.

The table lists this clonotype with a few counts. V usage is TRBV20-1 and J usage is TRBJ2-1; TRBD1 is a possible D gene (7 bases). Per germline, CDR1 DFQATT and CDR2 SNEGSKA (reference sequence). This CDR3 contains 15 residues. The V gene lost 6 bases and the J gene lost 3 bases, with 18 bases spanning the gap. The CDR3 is CSATLPGGSYNEQFF. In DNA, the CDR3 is TGCAGTGCCACCCTTCCAGGGGGGAGCTACAATGAGCAGTTCTTC.

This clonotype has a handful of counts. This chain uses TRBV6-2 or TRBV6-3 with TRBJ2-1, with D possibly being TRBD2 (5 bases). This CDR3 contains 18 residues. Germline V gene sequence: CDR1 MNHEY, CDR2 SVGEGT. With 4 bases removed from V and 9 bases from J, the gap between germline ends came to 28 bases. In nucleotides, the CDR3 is TGTGCCAGCAGTTCTTTACTCGAAAGCGGTAAGAGGGTCGGTGAGCAGTTCTTC. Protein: CASSSLLESGKRVGEQFF.

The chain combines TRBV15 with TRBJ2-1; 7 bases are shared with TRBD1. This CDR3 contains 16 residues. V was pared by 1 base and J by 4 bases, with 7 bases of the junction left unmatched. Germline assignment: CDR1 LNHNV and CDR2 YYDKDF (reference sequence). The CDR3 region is CATSRGTGLPYNEQFF. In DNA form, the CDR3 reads TGTGCCACCAGCAGAGGGACAGGACTTCCTTACAATGAGCAGTTCTTC.

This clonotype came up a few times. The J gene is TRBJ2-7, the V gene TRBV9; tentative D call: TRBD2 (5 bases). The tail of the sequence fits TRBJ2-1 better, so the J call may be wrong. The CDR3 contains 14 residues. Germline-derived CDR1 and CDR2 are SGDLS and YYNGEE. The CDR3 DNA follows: TGTGCCAGCAGCGGAGAACTAGAGGGTCATGAGCAGTTCTTC. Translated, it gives CASSGELEGHEQFF.

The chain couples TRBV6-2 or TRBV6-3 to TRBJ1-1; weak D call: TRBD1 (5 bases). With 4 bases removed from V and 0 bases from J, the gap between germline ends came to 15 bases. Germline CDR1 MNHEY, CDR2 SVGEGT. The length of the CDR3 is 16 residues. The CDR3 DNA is TGTGCCAGCAGTTCCCTCCCCCACAGGCTGAACACTGAAGCTTTCTTT. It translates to CASSSLPHRLNTEAFF.

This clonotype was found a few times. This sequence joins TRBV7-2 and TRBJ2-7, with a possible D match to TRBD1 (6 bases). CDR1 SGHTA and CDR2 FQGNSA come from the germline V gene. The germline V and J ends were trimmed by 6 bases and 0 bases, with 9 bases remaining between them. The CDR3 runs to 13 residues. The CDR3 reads CASSETGSYEQYF. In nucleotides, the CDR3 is TGTGCCAGCAGTGAGACAGGCTCCTACGAGCAGTACTTC.

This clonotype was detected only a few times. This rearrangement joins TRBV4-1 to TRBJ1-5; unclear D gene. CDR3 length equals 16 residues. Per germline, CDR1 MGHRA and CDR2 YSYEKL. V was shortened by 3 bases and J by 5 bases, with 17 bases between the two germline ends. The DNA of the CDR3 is TGCGCCAGCAGCCATGTCTCTGGTTGGCGGCATCAGCCCCAGCATTTT. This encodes CASSHVSGWRHQPQHF.

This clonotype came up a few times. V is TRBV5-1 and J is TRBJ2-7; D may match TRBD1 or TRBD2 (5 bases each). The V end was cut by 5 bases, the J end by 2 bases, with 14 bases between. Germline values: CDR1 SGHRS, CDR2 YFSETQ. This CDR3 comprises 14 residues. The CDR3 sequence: CASRPGTATYEQYF. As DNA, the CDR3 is TGCGCCAGCAGGCCCGGGACGGCGACCTACGAGCAGTACTTC.

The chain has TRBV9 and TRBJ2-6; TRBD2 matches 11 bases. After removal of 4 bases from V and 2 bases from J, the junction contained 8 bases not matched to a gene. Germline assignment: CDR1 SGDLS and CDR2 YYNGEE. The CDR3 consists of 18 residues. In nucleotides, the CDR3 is TGTGCCAGCAGCCTCATGGGGACTAGCGGACCTGGGGCCAACGTCCTGACTTTC. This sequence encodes CASSLMGTSGPGANVLTF.

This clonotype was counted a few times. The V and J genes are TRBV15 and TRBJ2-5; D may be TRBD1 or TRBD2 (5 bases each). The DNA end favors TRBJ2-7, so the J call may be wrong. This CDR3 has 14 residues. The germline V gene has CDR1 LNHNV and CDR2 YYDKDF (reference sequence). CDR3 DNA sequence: TGTGCCACCAGCAGGGCAGGGAGCTCCTACGAGCAGTACTTC. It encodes CATSRAGSSYEQYF.

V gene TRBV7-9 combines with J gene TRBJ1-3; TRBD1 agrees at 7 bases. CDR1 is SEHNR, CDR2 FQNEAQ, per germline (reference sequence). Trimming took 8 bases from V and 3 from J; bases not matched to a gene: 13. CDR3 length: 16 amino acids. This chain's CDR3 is CASHGSGGIFGNTIYF. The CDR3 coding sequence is TGTGCCAGCCACGGCTCAGGGGGTATTTTTGGAAACACCATATATTTT.

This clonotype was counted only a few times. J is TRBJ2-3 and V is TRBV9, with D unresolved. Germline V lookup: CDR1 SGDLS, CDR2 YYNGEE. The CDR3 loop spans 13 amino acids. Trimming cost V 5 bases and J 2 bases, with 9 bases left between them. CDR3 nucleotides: TGTGCCAGCAGGGAGTCAGTCACAGATACGCAGTATTTT. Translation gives CASRESVTDTQYF.

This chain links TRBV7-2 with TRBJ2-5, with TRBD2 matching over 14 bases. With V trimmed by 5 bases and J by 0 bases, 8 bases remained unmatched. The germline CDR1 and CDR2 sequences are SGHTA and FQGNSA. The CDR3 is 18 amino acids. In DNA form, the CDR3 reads TGTGCCAGCAGCAGGATGACTAGCGGGGGGGCGAACCAAGAGACCCAGTACTTC. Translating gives CASSRMTSGGANQETQYF.

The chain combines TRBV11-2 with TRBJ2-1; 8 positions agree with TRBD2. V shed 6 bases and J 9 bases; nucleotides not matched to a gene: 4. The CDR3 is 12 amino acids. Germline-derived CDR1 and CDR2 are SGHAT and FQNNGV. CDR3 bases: TGTGCCAGCAGAGCGGGAGTGGGTGAGCAGTTCTTC. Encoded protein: CASRAGVGEQFF.

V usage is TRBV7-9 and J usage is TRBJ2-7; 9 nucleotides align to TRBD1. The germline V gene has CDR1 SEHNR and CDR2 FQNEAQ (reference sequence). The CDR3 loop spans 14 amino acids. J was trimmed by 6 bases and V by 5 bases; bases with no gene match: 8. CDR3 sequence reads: CASSLQGAKPEQYF. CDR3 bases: TGTGCCAGCAGCCTACAGGGGGCGAAGCCCGAGCAGTACTTC.

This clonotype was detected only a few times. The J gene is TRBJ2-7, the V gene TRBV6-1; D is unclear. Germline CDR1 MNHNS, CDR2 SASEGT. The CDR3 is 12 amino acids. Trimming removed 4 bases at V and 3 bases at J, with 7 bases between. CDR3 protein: CASSATIYEQYF. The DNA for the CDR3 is TGTGCCAGCAGTGCCACCATCTACGAGCAGTACTTC.

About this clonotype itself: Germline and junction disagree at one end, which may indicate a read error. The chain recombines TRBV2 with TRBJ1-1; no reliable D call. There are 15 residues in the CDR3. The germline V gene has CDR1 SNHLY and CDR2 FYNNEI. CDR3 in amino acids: CASSEFGGSDTEAFF. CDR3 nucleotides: TGCGCCAGCAGTGAATTCGGCGGATCGGACACTGAAGCTTTCTTT.